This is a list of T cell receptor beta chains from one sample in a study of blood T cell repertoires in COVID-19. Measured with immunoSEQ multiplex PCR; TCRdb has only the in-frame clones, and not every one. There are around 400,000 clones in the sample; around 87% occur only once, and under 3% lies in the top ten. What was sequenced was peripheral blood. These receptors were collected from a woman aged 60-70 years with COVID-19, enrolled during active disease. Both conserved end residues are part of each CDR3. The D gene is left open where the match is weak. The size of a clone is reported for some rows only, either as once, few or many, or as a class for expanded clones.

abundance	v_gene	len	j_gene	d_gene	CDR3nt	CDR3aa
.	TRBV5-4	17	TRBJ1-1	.	TGTGCCAGCAGCTTGGGAGGTGGGGGCGCTTGGAACACTGAAGCTTTCTTT	CASSLGGGGAWNTEAFF
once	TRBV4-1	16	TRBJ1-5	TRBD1	TGCGCCAGCAGCCAAGATCCGACAGGGGGAAATCAGCCCCAGCATTTT	CASSQDPTGGNQPQHF
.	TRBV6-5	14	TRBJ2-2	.	TGTGCCAGCAGTTTGACAGTGCTCACCGGGGAGCTGTTTTTT	CASSLTVLTGELFF
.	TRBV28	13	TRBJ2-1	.	TGTGCCAGCAGGGGGAGCTCCTACAATGAGCAGTTCTTC	CASRGSSYNEQFF
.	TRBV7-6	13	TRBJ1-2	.	TGTGCCAGCAGCTTAGAGCGGAACTATGGCTACACCTTC	CASSLERNYGYTF
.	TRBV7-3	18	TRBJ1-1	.	TGTGCCAGCAGCTTAACACCCCGAGGAGAAACCTTGAACACTGAAGCTTTCTTT	CASSLTPRGETLNTEAFF
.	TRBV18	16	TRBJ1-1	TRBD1	TGTGCCAGCTCACCCCGGACAGGGGGGTTCGGGACTGAAGCTTTCTTT	CASSPRTGGFGTEAFF
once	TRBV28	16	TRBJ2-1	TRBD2	TGTGCCAGCACCCTTCGGACTAGCGGGGGATCAAATGAGCAGTTCTTC	CASTLRTSGGSNEQFF
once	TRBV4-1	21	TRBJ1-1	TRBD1	TGCGCCAGCAGCCATCTCCTCCGGGACAGGAGGAAAGGGCTAGATGGCACTGAAGCTTTCTTT	CASSHLLRDRRKGLDGTEAFF
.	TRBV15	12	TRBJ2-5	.	TGTGCCACCAGCAGAGATATGGCGACCCAGTACTTC	CATSRDMATQYF
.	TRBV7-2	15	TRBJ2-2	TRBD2	TGTGCCAGCAGCTTAGTGTCCGGCGGGGGCGGGGAGCTGTTTTTT	CASSLVSGGGGELFF
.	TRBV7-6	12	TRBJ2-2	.	TGTGCCAGCAGCTTAGACTCCGGGGAGCTGTTTTTT	CASSLDSGELFF
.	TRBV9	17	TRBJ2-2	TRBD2	TGTGCCAGCAGCGTAGAAGGAAAACTAGCGGGGGCCGGGGAGCTGTTTTTT	CASSVEGKLAGAGELFF
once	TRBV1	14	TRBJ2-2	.	TGCACCAGCAGCCGAGAAGTCAGGGAAGGGGAGCTGTTTTTT	CTSSREVREGELFF
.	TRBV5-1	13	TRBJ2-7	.	TGCGCCAGCAGCGAACCGGGAGCCCTCGAGCAGTACTTC	CASSEPGALEQYF
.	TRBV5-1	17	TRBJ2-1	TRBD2	TGCGCCAGCAGAAGCGCGCGGGGGGGTAGCTCCTACAATGAGCAGTTCTTC	CASRSARGGSSYNEQFF
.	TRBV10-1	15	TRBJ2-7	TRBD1	TGCGCCAGCTCCGAGGGGACAGGGGGTTTCTACGAGCAGTACTTC	CASSEGTGGFYEQYF
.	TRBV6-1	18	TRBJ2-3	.	TGTGCCAGCAGTGAAATCGTGGTTACTCCGCGTTCCGCAGATACGCAGTATTTT	CASSEIVVTPRSADTQYF
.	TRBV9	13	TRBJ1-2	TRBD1	TGTGCCAGCAGCGCCGGGACAGAGTATGGCTACACCTTC	CASSAGTEYGYTF
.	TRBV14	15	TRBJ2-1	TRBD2	TGTGCCAGCAGCACCCGACTAGCGCTAGGGGATGAGCAGTTCTTC	CASSTRLALGDEQFF
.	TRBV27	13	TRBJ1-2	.	TGTGCCAGCAGTTGGGGAGGTTCCTATGGCTACACCTTC	CASSWGGSYGYTF
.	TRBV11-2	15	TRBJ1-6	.	TGTGCCAGCAGCTTATCCAGCTCCTATAATTCACCCCTCCACTTT	CASSLSSSYNSPLHF
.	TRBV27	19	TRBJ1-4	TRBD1	TGTGCCAGTCCATTAGACCTCGGGACAGACCTTGGAACTAATGAAAAACTGTTTTTT	CASPLDLGTDLGTNEKLFF
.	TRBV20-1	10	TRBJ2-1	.	TGCAGTGGACTCCGCAATGAGCAGTTCTTC	CSGLRNEQFF
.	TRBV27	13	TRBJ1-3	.	TGTGCCAGTTCGCGTACGAGTGGAAACACCATATATTTT	CASSRTSGNTIYF
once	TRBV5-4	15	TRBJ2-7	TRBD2	TGTGCCAGCAGCTTGGAGCAGGGAGGGACCTACGAGCAGTACTTC	CASSLEQGGTYEQYF
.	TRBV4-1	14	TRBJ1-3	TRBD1	TGCGCCAGCAGCCCGACAGAAAGGGCCGGGACAGGACATTTT	CASSPTERAGTGHF
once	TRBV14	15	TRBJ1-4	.	TGTGCCAGTAAGCGGGGCAGGGCGACTAATGAAAAACTGTTTTTT	CASKRGRATNEKLFF
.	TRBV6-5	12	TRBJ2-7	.	TGTGCCAGCAGTTCCACCCGGGGAGAGCAGTACTTC	CASSSTRGEQYF
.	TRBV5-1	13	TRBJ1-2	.	TGCGCCAGCAGCGGACGGGGGGTCTATGGCTACACCTTC	CASSGRGVYGYTF
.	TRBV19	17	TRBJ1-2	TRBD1	TGTGCCAGTAGTACCCGGGACAGCCGGGGGATCCAATATGGCTACACCTTC	CASSTRDSRGIQYGYTF
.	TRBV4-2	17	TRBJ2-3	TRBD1	TGTGCCAGCAGCCAATCCAGCGGGACAGGGTTGTCCGATACGCAGTATTTT	CASSQSSGTGLSDTQYF
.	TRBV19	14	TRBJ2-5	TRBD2	TGTGCCAGTACCCCGGGACTAGCGGCACGGACCCAGTACTTC	CASTPGLAARTQYF
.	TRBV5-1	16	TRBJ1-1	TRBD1	TGCGCCAGCAGCTTGATGGGGCGTTCAGGGGGTACTGAAGCTTTCTTT	CASSLMGRSGGTEAFF
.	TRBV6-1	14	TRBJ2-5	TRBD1	TGTGCCAGCAGTGAATTGAGGGGGCGGGAGACCCAGTACTTC	CASSELRGRETQYF
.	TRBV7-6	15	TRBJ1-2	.	TGTGCCAGCAGCCATGTATGGGACGGGGGTTATGGCTACACCTTC	CASSHVWDGGYGYTF
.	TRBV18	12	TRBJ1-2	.	TGTGCCAGCTTCCCAGGGGTTGGTGGCTACACCTTC	CASFPGVGGYTF
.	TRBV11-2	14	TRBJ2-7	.	TGTGCCAGCAGCTTAACCAGGGCTTTTGGCGAGCAGTACTTC	CASSLTRAFGEQYF
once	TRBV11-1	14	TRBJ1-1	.	TGTGCCAGCAGCCCGCTGGGGGGTGGCACTGAAGCTTTCTTT	CASSPLGGGTEAFF
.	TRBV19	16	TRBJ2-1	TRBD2	TGTGCCAGTAGTGTGACTAGCGGGGGGAATTACAATGAGCAGTTCTTC	CASSVTSGGNYNEQFF
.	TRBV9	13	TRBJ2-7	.	TGTGCCAGCAGCCTCACAGGGTTGGGGGAGCAGTACTTC	CASSLTGLGEQYF